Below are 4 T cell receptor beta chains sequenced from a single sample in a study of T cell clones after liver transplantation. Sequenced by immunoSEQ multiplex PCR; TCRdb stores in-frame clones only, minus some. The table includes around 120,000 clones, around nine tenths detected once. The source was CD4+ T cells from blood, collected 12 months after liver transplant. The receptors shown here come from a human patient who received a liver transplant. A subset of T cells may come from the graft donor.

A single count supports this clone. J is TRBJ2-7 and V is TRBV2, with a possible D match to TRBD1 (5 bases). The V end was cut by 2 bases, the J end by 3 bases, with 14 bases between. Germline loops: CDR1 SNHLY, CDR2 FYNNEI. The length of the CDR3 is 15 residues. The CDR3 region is CASSERGGEYYEQYF. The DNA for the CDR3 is TGTGCCAGCAGTGAAAGGGGTGGTGAGTACTACGAGCAGTACTTC.

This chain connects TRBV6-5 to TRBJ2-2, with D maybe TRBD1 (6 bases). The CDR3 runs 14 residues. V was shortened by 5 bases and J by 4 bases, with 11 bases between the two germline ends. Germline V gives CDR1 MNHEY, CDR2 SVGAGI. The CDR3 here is CASSLTGSTGELFF. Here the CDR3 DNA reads TGTGCCAGCAGTCTCACAGGGTCCACCGGGGAGCTGTTTTTT.

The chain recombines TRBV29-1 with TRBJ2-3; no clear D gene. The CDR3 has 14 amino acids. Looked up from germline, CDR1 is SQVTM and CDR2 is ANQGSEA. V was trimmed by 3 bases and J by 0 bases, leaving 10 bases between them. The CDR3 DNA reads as TGCAGCGTTGACGCTAGGGCTAGCACAGATACGCAGTATTTT. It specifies CSVDARASTDTQYF.

The chain's CDR3 is CASSFQESGDTQYF. DNA of the CDR3: TGTGCCAGCAGCTTTCAGGAATCTGGGGATACGCAGTATTTT. The rearrangement links TRBV5-4 to TRBJ2-3; D is unclear. This CDR3 comprises 14 residues. The germline V and J ends were trimmed by 2 bases and 6 bases, with 13 bases remaining between them. Germline loops: CDR1 SGHNT, CDR2 YYREEE (reference sequence). Variable domain in full (rest from reference TRBV5-4 and TRBJ2-3): ETGVTQSPTHLIKTRGQQVTLRCSSQSGHNTVSWYQQALGQGPQFIFQYYREEENGRGNFPPRFSGLQFPNYSSELNVNALELDDSALYLCASSFQESGDTQYFGPGTRLTVL.